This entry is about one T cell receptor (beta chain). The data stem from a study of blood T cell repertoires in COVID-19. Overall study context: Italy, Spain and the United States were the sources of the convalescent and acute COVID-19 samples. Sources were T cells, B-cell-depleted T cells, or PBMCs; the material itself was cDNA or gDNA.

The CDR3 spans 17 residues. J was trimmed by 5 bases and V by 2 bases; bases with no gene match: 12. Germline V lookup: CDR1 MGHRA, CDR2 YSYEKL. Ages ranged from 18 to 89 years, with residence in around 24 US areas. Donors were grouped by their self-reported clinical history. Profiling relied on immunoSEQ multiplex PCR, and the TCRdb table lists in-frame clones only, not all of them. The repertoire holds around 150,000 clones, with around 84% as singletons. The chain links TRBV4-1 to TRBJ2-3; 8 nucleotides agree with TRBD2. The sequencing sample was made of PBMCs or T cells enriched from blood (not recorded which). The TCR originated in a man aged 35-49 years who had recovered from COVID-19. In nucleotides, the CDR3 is TGCGCCAGCAGCCAACCGAGGCGGGGGGCCGGGGGAGATACGCAGTATTTT. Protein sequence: CASSQPRRGAGGDTQYF.